The 28 T cell receptor beta chains below come from one sample, sequenced in a study of cytomegalovirus exposure and HLA in healthy donors. The assay was immunoSEQ multiplex PCR, and TCRdb's table has in-frame clones only and misses some. The sample records fewer than 200,000 clones, roughly nine tenths being singletons. The specimen was PBMCs. Receptors were obtained from a man aged 25 to 40 in good health and CMV-seropositive.

The rearrangement joins TRBV7-3 to TRBJ2-3; 7 bases line up with TRBD1. The V and J ends lost 1 base and 5 bases, in that order; junction bases with no gene match: 3. Germline values: CDR1 SGHTA, CDR2 FQGTGA. The length of the CDR3 is 14 residues. The CDR3 DNA sequence: TGTGCCAGCAGCTTAAAAACAGGGGAAGATACGCAGTATTTT. Its protein product is CASSLKTGEDTQYF.

The gene calls are TRBV28 and TRBJ2-7; D tentatively reads TRBD1 or TRBD2 (5 bases each). The CDR3 has 14 residues. Germline-derived CDR1 and CDR2 are MDHEN and SYDVKM. V gave up 3 bases and J gave up 3 bases, with 12 bases separating them. The CDR3 coding sequence is TGTGCCAGCAGTTTGCCCGGGGCCTACTACGAGCAGTACTTC. Translating it yields CASSLPGAYYEQYF.

The J gene is TRBJ2-1, the V gene TRBV29-1, with TRBD2 identical over 8 bases. The CDR3 runs 14 residues. Germline V gives CDR1 SQVTM, CDR2 ANQGSEA. Germline trimming cut 7 bases from V and 9 bases from J; bases unmatched to any gene: 14. The CDR3 is CSAQGRTSWGEQFF. CDR3 DNA sequence: TGCAGCGCCCAGGGGCGGACTAGCTGGGGTGAGCAGTTCTTC.

This sequence joins TRBV19 and TRBJ2-7; tentatively, D is TRBD1 (5 bases). CDR3 size: 13 residues. Germline CDR1 reads LNHDA; CDR2 reads SQIVND (reference sequence). The V and J ends lost 3 bases and 4 bases respectively, with 10 bases between them. The CDR3, as DNA: TGTGCCAGTAGTATGGGGCAGGATTACGAGCAGTACTTC. It yields the protein CASSMGQDYEQYF.

The chain combines TRBV7-6 with TRBJ1-5, with TRBD1 matching over 8 bases. Trimming cost V 5 bases and J 6 bases; bases outside gene matches: 6. This CDR3 contains 14 residues. Germline V gene data show CDR1 as SGHVS and CDR2 as FNYEAQ. CDR3 nucleotide sequence: TGTGCCAGCAGCCCGCAGGGGGCTTTTCAGCCCCAGCATTTT. Protein: CASSPQGAFQPQHF. Full variable domain (rest looked up from reference TRBV7-6 and TRBJ1-5): GAGVSQSPRYKVTKRGQDVALRCDPISGHVSLYWYRQALGQGPEFLTYFNYEAQQDKSGLPNDRFSAERPEGSISTLTIQRTEQRDSAMYRCASSPQGAFQPQHFGDGTRLSIL.

This rearrangement joins TRBV7-3 to TRBJ2-5, with 7 nucleotides matching TRBD1. Germline values: CDR1 SGHTA, CDR2 FQGTGA. The CDR3 is made up of 15 amino acids. The ends lost 4 bases at V and 2 bases at J; junction bases unmatched: 7. The DNA of the CDR3 is TGTGCCAGCAGCTGGCAGGGGACAGTTCAAGAGACCCAGTACTTC. It codes for CASSWQGTVQETQYF.

The CDR3 protein is CASSPRLRGDQPQHF. The CDR3, as DNA: TGTGCCAGCAGTCCACGACTTAGAGGGGATCAGCCCCAGCATTTT. The chain carries TRBV27 and TRBJ1-5, with TRBD1 as a possible D gene (5 bases). V lost 5 bases, J lost 5 bases, and 16 bases lay in between. CDR3 length equals 15 residues. In germline, CDR1 is MNHEY, CDR2 SMNVEV (reference sequence).

Ten or more counts support this clone. V and J are TRBV28 and TRBJ1-5; D is possibly TRBD1 (5 bases). The V end lost 2 bases, the J end lost 7 bases, and 15 bases lay between the germline ends. CDR3 size: 15 residues. Germline V gives CDR1 MDHEN, CDR2 SYDVKM. In DNA form, the CDR3 reads TGTGCCAGCAGTTTAGAGGCAGCCCAGGGCCAGCCCCAGCATTTT. It yields the protein CASSLEAAQGQPQHF.

V and J are TRBV7-2 and TRBJ2-2; possible D gene TRBD2, 6 bases. Trimming removed 5 bases from V and 0 bases from J, with 7 bases in between. CDR1 SGHTA and CDR2 FQGNSA come from the germline V gene. The CDR3 length is 14 residues. CDR3 nucleotide sequence: TGTGCCAGCAGCCGCGGGGCGAACACCGGGGAGCTGTTTTTT. Translating it yields CASSRGANTGELFF.

The chain is built from TRBV28 and TRBJ2-1; 13 bases agree with TRBD2. V trimming: 6 bases; J trimming: 10 bases; junction bases outside the gene matches: 9. Germline V gene sequence: CDR1 MDHEN, CDR2 SYDVKM. The CDR3 runs 15 residues. CDR3 sequence reads: CASSQGLAGVYEQFF. CDR3 coding DNA: TGTGCCAGCAGCCAAGGACTAGCGGGAGTATACGAGCAGTTCTTC.

This chain connects TRBV12-5 to TRBJ1-5; possible D gene TRBD1, 5 bases. CDR1 is LGHNT, CDR2 FRNRAP, per germline. The CDR3 covers 13 residues. The V and J ends lost 1 base and 5 bases respectively, with 6 bases between them. CDR3 nucleotides: TGTGCTAGTGGTTTGGGAGGGGATCAGCCCCAGCATTTT. This encodes CASGLGGDQPQHF.

This clone was detected only once. The V call is TRBV7-6, the J call TRBJ2-1; maybe TRBD2 (6 bases). The CDR3 runs 17 residues. Germline values: CDR1 SGHVS, CDR2 FNYEAQ. The V end was cut by 0 bases, the J end by 4 bases, with 16 bases between. CDR3 loop: CASSLAGGVLVYNEQFF. In DNA form, the CDR3 reads TGTGCCAGCAGCTTAGCAGGCGGGGTTCTGGTTTACAATGAGCAGTTCTTC.

In its sample, this clone was seen a few times. The rearrangement uses TRBV28 and TRBJ1-2, with 7 positions matching TRBD1. In germline, CDR1 is MDHEN, CDR2 SYDVKM. Unmatched junction bases numbered 13, after V lost 5 bases and J lost 7 bases. This CDR3 is built from 15 residues. CDR3: CASSQQDRPERGYTF. DNA for the CDR3: TGTGCCAGCAGTCAACAGGACAGGCCAGAGCGTGGCTACACCTTC.

This clone was seen a single time. This sequence joins TRBV19 and TRBJ1-5; D is unresolved. The germline V and J ends were trimmed by 3 bases and 4 bases, with 10 bases remaining between them. The V gene's germline CDR1 is LNHDA and CDR2 SQIVND (reference sequence). The CDR3 has 14 residues. The CDR3 loop is CASSMVLGNQPQHF. CDR3 nucleotides: TGTGCCAGTAGTATGGTGTTGGGAAATCAGCCCCAGCATTTT.

In its sample, this clone was seen once. This rearrangement joins TRBV15 to TRBJ1-5, with D maybe TRBD1 (6 bases). The V gene's germline CDR1 is LNHNV and CDR2 YYDKDF (reference sequence). Trimming removed 7 bases at V and 0 bases at J, with 13 bases between. CDR3 length equals 15 residues. DNA for the CDR3: TGTGCCACCATGACAGGAATACATAGCAATCAGCCCCAGCATTTT. Protein: CATMTGIHSNQPQHF.

The chain is built from TRBV5-1 and TRBJ2-5; D is unresolved. Between the trimmed V and J ends, which lost 5 bases and 5 bases, there was a span of 19 bases. Germline CDR1 SGHRS, CDR2 YFSETQ. This CDR3 region has 15 residues. CDR3 DNA sequence: TGCGCCAGCAGTTCTTCCGGACGGGTACGGGAGACCCAGTACTTC. Protein sequence: CASSSSGRVRETQYF.

The rearrangement uses TRBV2 and TRBJ2-2; 9 bases map to TRBD1. The V gene end was trimmed by 6 bases and the J gene end by 4 bases; junction bases not matched to a gene: 6. The CDR3 contains 15 residues. CDR1 and CDR2 (germline): SNHLY, FYNNEI. In DNA, the CDR3 is TGTGCCAGCAGAGCCGGGACAGGGTCCACCGGGGAGCTGTTTTTT. Translation gives CASRAGTGSTGELFF.

The chain uses TRBV4-1 and TRBJ2-3, with 8 bases that match TRBD2. V shed 4 bases and J 0 bases; nucleotides not matched to a gene: 6. The CDR3 has 16 residues. Germline V CDR1 and CDR2: MGHRA, YSYEKL. This chain's CDR3 is CASSPRGGASTDTQYF. The DNA of the CDR3 is TGCGCCAGCAGCCCCCGGGGGGGTGCTAGCACAGATACGCAGTATTTT.

The chain joins TRBV5-1 to TRBJ1-2, with D unclear. With 4 bases removed from V and 8 bases from J, the gap between germline ends came to 21 bases. There are 15 residues in the CDR3. Germline V gene sequence: CDR1 SGHRS, CDR2 YFSETQ. This CDR3 reads CASSAHVTEVPGYTF. CDR3 nucleotides: TGCGCCAGCAGCGCACACGTGACGGAGGTGCCGGGCTACACCTTC.

The chain links TRBV13 to TRBJ1-2; D not resolved. V was cut by 0 bases and J by 2 bases, with 16 bases left in between. Germline assignment: CDR1 PRHDT and CDR2 FYEKMQ (reference sequence). CDR3 length: 17 amino acids. CDR3 coding DNA: TGTGCCAGCAGCTTAGGCCGGTCATTGGAGGAAAACTATGGCTACACCTTC. This gives the protein CASSLGRSLEENYGYTF.

This chain joins TRBV7-9 and TRBJ2-3; 10 positions match TRBD2. Germline V gene sequence: CDR1 SEHNR, CDR2 FQNEAQ (reference sequence). CDR3 size: 19 residues. V lost 5 bases and J lost 2; bases outside the gene matches: 16. The CDR3: CASSLLDESSGGLTDTQYF. The CDR3, as DNA: TGTGCCAGCAGCCTACTAGATGAGAGTAGCGGGGGGCTCACAGATACGCAGTATTTT.

V is TRBV19 and J is TRBJ1-3, with TRBD1 matching 8 bases. Germline CDR1 LNHDA, CDR2 SQIVND (reference sequence). V lost 7 bases to trimming and J lost 4 bases; unmatched junction nucleotides: 9. The CDR3 extends over 15 amino acids. CDR3 residues: CASTFQGAGGNTIYF. In DNA form, the CDR3 reads TGTGCCAGTACCTTTCAGGGGGCAGGAGGAAACACCATATATTTT.

The chain is built from TRBV19 and TRBJ1-2; 7 nucleotides agree with TRBD1. The CDR3 is 13 amino acids. V shed 5 bases and J 3 bases; nucleotides not matched to a gene: 3. Germline loops: CDR1 LNHDA, CDR2 SQIVND (reference sequence). CDR3 sequence (DNA): TGTGCCAGTAGTGATACAGGGGACTATGGCTACACCTTC. This sequence encodes CASSDTGDYGYTF.

V and J are TRBV5-1 and TRBJ2-7; TRBD2 aligns across 10 bases. The J segment lost 0 bases and the V segment lost 0 bases, leaving 6 bases of the junction unmatched. This CDR3 has 17 amino acids. The germline V gene encodes CDR1 SGHRS and CDR2 YFSETQ. In DNA, the CDR3 is TGCGCCAGCAGCTTGGTGCTAGCGGGGGCGAGCTCCTACGAGCAGTACTTC. Its protein product is CASSLVLAGASSYEQYF.

This clone qualifies as medium-sized (0.01 to 0.1%). CDR3 in amino acids: CASSLVPPGATDTQYF. The CDR3 coding sequence is TGTGCCAGCAGCTTAGTTCCCCCAGGGGCCACAGATACGCAGTATTTT. This sequence joins TRBV11-2 and TRBJ2-3, with a weak D call TRBD1 (6 bases). The CDR3 is 16 residues long. Germline CDR1 is SGHAT and CDR2 is FQNNGV. The ends were cut back, 1 base at V and 2 bases at J, with 13 bases in the middle.

Here the CDR3 reads CASTGGETQYF. CDR3 nucleotide sequence: TGTGCCAGCACTGGGGGCGAGACCCAGTACTTC. This chain uses TRBV6-6 with TRBJ2-5; D may be TRBD1 (6 bases). With 7 bases removed from V and 5 bases from J, the gap between germline ends came to 8 bases. Germline values: CDR1 MNHNY, CDR2 SVGAGI (reference sequence). This CDR3 has 11 residues.

The chain combines TRBV2 with TRBJ2-7; 10 nucleotides align to TRBD2. From germline, CDR1 is SNHLY and CDR2 FYNNEI. The CDR3 is made up of 16 amino acids. V lost 6 bases and J lost 2; bases outside the gene matches: 10. CDR3: CASRVSGTSVAYEQYF. CDR3 sequence (DNA): TGTGCCAGCAGGGTCTCCGGGACTAGCGTAGCCTACGAGCAGTACTTC.

This clone was seen a few times. The chain is built from TRBV6-1 and TRBJ2-7; 7 bases match TRBD1. Germline assignment: CDR1 MNHNS and CDR2 SASEGT. The V gene end was trimmed by 6 bases and the J gene end by 5 bases; junction bases not matched to a gene: 7. The CDR3 spans 13 residues. The DNA for the CDR3 is TGTGCCAGCAGACGAACAGGGGTGGACGAGCAGTACTTC. Translated, it gives CASRRTGVDEQYF.